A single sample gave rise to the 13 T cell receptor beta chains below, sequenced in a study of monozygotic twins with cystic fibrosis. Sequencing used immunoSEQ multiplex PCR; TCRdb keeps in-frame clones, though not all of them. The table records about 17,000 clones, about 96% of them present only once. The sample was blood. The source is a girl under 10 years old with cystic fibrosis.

CDR3 loop: CASSVAGAYTGELFF. The CDR3 region has the DNA TGTGCCAGCAGCGTAGCTGGGGCTTACACCGGGGAGCTGTTTTTT. The rearrangement links TRBV9 to TRBJ2-2, with a tentative D call TRBD1 (5 bases). With 0 bases removed from V and 3 bases from J, the gap between germline ends came to 9 bases. Germline CDR1 SGDLS, CDR2 YYNGEE. CDR3 length: 15 amino acids.

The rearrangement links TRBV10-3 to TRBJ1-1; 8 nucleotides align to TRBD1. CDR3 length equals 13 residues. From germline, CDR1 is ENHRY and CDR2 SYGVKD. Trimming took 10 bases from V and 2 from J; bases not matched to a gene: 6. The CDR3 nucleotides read TGTGCCACCAAGACAGGGGAAAACACTGAAGCTTTCTTT. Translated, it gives CATKTGENTEAFF.

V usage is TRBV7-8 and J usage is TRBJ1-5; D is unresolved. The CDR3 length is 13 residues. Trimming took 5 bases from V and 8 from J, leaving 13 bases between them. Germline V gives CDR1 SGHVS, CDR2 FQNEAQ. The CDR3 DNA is TGTGCCAGCAGCATCCACCTCGGAGAGCCCCAGCATTTT. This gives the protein CASSIHLGEPQHF.

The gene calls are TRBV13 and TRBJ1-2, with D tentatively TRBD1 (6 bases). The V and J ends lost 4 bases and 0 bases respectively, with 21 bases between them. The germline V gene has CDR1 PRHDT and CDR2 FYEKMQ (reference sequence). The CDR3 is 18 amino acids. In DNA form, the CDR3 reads TGTGCCAGCAGCTCCACCCGGGCAGGGGAGGTTTCTAACTATGGCTACACCTTC. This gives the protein CASSSTRAGEVSNYGYTF.

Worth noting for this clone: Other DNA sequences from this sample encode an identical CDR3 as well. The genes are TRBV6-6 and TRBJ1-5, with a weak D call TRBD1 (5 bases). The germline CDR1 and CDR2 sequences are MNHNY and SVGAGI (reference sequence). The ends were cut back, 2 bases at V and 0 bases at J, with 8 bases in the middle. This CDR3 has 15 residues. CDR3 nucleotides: TGTGCCAGCAGTTACGGGGGTTATAGCAATCAGCCCCAGCATTTT. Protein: CASSYGGYSNQPQHF.

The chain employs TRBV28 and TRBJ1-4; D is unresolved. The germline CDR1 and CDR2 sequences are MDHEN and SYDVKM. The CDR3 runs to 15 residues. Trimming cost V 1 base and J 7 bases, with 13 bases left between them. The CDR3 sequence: CASSLSGDMSEKLFF. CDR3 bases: TGTGCCAGCAGTTTATCAGGTGATATGAGTGAAAAACTGTTTTTT. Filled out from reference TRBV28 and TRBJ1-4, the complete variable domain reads DVKVTQSSRYLVKRTGEKVFLECVQDMDHENMFWYRQDPGLGLRLIYFSYDVKMKEKGDIPEGYSVSREKKERFSLILESASTNQTSMYLCASSLSGDMSEKLFFGSGTQLSVL.

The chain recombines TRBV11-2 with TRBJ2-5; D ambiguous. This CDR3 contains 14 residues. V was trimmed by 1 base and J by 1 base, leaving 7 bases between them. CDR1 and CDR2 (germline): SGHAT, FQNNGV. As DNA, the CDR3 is TGTGCCAGCAGCTTAGTGGTGACCCAAGAGACCCAGTACTTC. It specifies CASSLVVTQETQYF.

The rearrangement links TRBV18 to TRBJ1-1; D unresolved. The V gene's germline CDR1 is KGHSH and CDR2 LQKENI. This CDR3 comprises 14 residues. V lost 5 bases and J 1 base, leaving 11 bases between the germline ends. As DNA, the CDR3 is TGTGCCAGCTCATCACAGACCCAGAACACTGAAGCTTTCTTT. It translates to CASSSQTQNTEAFF.

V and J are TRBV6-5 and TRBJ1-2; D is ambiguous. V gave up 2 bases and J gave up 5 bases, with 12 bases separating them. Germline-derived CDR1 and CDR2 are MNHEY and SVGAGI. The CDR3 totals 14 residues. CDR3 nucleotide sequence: TGTGCCAGCAGTTACGCGGGAGCCTATTATGGCTACACCTTC. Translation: CASSYAGAYYGYTF.

This CDR3 reads CASSQENQGVTGELFF. DNA of the CDR3: TGCGCCAGCAGCCAAGAGAACCAGGGGGTCACCGGGGAGCTGTTTTTT. The V gene is TRBV4-1, the J gene TRBJ2-2, with 7 positions matching TRBD1. CDR1 is MGHRA, CDR2 YSYEKL, per germline. CDR3 length: 16 amino acids. J was trimmed by 4 bases and V by 0 bases; bases with no gene match: 5.

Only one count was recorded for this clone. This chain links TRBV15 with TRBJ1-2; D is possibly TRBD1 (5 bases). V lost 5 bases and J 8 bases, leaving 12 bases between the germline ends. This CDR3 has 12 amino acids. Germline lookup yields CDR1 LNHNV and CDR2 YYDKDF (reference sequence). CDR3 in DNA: TGTGCCACCAGCGACCAGGGTGGAGGCTACACCTTC. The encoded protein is CATSDQGGGYTF.

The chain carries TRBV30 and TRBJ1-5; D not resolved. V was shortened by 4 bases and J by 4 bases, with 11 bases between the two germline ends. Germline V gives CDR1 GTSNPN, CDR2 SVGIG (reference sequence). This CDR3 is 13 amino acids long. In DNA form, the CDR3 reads TGTGCCTGGAACGGCGGGTTGAATCAGCCCCAGCATTTT. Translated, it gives CAWNGGLNQPQHF.

For the CDR3, the DNA is TGTGCCAGCAGTTACTTCCGGGACAGGGTACAAGAGACCCAGTACTTC. Translated: CASSYFRDRVQETQYF. This chain links TRBV6-5 with TRBJ2-5, with 9 positions matching TRBD1. Germline CDR1 reads MNHEY; CDR2 reads SVGAGI. The J segment lost 2 bases and the V segment lost 1 base, leaving 5 bases of the junction unmatched. This CDR3 comprises 16 residues.